The entry below describes one TCR beta chain. This may be a read error, as it is one base from a much larger clone. TCRdb fed the RACE reads into MiXCR, producing one record per CDR3 protein. The table shows 87,000 or so distinct CDR3 sequences, with around 10% occurring only once. Documented time point: pre-sensitization, week 0. Regarding treatment: therapeutic diphenylcyclopropenone sensitization with weekly scalp DPC. Donation of samples came from alopecia patients who were 18 to 70 years old and suitable for DPC. The total RNA was obtained from whole blood that was not fractionated. The data derive from a study of human T cells and chemical hapten exposure. At the level of the study: Donors were sensitized with 2% DPC on the upper inner arm. Patients' scalps got diphenylcyclopropenone weekly throughout the approximately 25-week study.

The sequence was collected from a woman in her forties with alopecia areata. Some clones in this sample may be carry-over from other donors' samples. Sequencing used whole blood, obtained in connection with sensitization to the hapten diphenylcyclopropenone (DPC).

The CDR3 DNA reads as TGTGCCAGCAGTTTACAGGCAGGGCCGAACGCTGAAGCTTTCTTT. Protein product: CASSLQAGPNAEAFF. V is TRBV27 and J is TRBJ1-1; D may be TRBD1 (5 bases). This CDR3 has 15 amino acids. CDR1 is MNHEY and CDR2 is SMNVEV in the germline V gene (reference sequence).